This TCR beta chain derives from a study of blood T cell repertoires in COVID-19. Turning to the study itself: Collection of acute and convalescent COVID-19 samples took place in the United States, Italy and Spain. In each case, the material was cDNA or gDNA derived from T cells, B-cell-depleted T cells, or PBMCs.

Original data processing: Estimation of nucleated cell counts was performed using reference gene primer amplification. The method was immunoSEQ multiplex PCR; TCRdb's version includes in-frame clones alone and lacks a portion of them. V and J calls plus clone size are reproduced from that table; the DNA served to infer D and trimming. The table shows about 250,000 clones, with about 89% occurring only once. V shed 5 bases and J shed 2 bases, with 16 bases lying between them. In germline, CDR1 is MNHEY, CDR2 SMNVEV (reference sequence). This CDR3 comprises 15 residues. The sequenced sample was peripheral blood. The chain recombines TRBV27 with TRBJ2-7; D possibly corresponds to TRBD2 (6 bases). The source of this sequence is a man aged 25 to 40 with acute or convalescent COVID-19. CDR3 bases: TGTGCCAGCAGTAACTCGGGGGAGTTCCCCTACGAGCAGTACTTC. Translated, it gives CASSNSGEFPYEQYF.